These 14 T cell receptor beta chains were sequenced from one sample in a study of blood T cells in healthy people across ages. Then a second PCR, running about 6 to 12 cycles, was carried out with a sample-barcoded 5' primer and a J-beta primer mix. TCRdb processed the 5' RACE reads anew with MiXCR; each CDR3 protein has one entry. The repertoire includes about 1,500,000 distinct CDR3 sequences, under 30% of them detected once, and over 7% sits in the top ten. The sample consisted of blood. The receptors derive from a woman aged 30 to 39 in good health.

There are many counts of this clonotype. The V gene is TRBV6-5, the J gene TRBJ1-4, with D unresolved. With 4 bases removed from V and 0 bases from J, the gap between germline ends came to 15 bases. The germline gives CDR1 MNHEY, CDR2 SVGAGI. The CDR3 is 17 amino acids. CDR3 region: CASSSTPYGATNEKLFF. CDR3 in DNA: TGTGCCAGCAGTTCTACTCCCTACGGGGCAACTAATGAAAAACTGTTTTTT.

This clonotype was found a few times. The chain uses TRBV12-5 and TRBJ2-1; D remains ambiguous. This CDR3 has 13 amino acids. V was trimmed by 9 bases and J by 8 bases, leaving 17 bases between them. The germline gives CDR1 LGHNT, CDR2 FRNRAP. The CDR3 reads CASNFQDGYEQFF. For the CDR3, the DNA is TGTGCTAGCAATTTCCAGGACGGGTATGAGCAGTTCTTC.

In the case of this clonotype: The junction differs from germline at one of its ends, possibly a read error. The chain recombines TRBV9 with TRBJ2-1, with 9 bases aligning to TRBD2. Looked up from germline, CDR1 is SGDLS and CDR2 is YYNGEE. The CDR3 extends over 17 amino acids. Here the CDR3 reads CVSSVVGSGGRANEQFF. The CDR3 DNA follows: TGTGTCAGCAGCGTAGTAGGGAGCGGCGGGAGGGCGAATGAGCAGTTCTTC. Together with reference TRBV9 and TRBJ2-1, the CDR3 gives the full variable domain: DSGVTQTPKHLITATGQRVTLRCSPRSGDLSVYWYQQSLDQGLQFLIQYYNGEERAKGNILERFSAQQFPDLHSELNLSSLELGDSALYFCVSSVVGSGGRANEQFFGPGTRLTVL.

The sample holds a few counts of this clonotype. The chain links TRBV9 to TRBJ1-1; 8 bases agree with TRBD1. In germline, CDR1 is SGDLS, CDR2 YYNGEE. The CDR3 totals 15 residues. Trimming took 3 bases from V and 4 from J; bases not matched to a gene: 8. In DNA, the CDR3 is TGTGCCAGCAGCGGGGCGACAGGGGTCGTCACTGAAGCTTTCTTT. It encodes CASSGATGVVTEAFF.

This clonotype occurred a few times. The CDR3 DNA reads TGCAGTGCTGCACTAGCGGGAGTTGCCTACGAGCAGTACTTC. Its translation is CSAALAGVAYEQYF. The rearrangement joins TRBV20-1 to TRBJ2-7; 11 nucleotides agree with TRBD2. Germline loops: CDR1 DFQATT, CDR2 SNEGSKA (reference sequence). Losses at the gene ends were 5 bases for V and 2 bases for J; bases not matched to a gene: 5. CDR3 length: 14 residues.

The rearrangement links TRBV5-5 to TRBJ2-2; D might be TRBD1 (6 bases). Germline assignment: CDR1 SGHKS and CDR2 YYEKEE (reference sequence). The V and J ends lost 3 bases and 7 bases respectively, with 16 bases between them. The CDR3 extends over 15 amino acids. CDR3: CASSSYRAVGGELFF. The CDR3 nucleotides are TGTGCCAGCAGCTCCTACAGGGCGGTCGGCGGGGAGCTGTTTTTT.

This clonotype was counted a few times. J is TRBJ2-3 and V is TRBV20-1; D gene unclear. V lost 5 bases to trimming and J lost 2 bases, with 11 bases between them. The CDR3 consists of 13 residues. Germline lookup yields CDR1 DFQATT and CDR2 SNEGSKA (reference sequence). The CDR3: CSARHLNTDTQYF. The CDR3 DNA is TGCAGTGCTCGACACCTAAACACAGATACGCAGTATTTT.

This clonotype has more than one count but fewer than ten. This rearrangement joins TRBV20-1 to TRBJ2-2; D possibly corresponds to TRBD2 (5 bases). This CDR3 is 12 amino acids long. The germline V and J ends were trimmed by 5 bases and 7 bases, with 11 bases remaining between them. The V gene's germline CDR1 is DFQATT and CDR2 SNEGSKA (reference sequence). In DNA, the CDR3 is TGCAGTGCTGAGAGGACTGTCGGGGAGCTGTTTTTT. Residues: CSAERTVGELFF.

The V gene is TRBV5-6, the J gene TRBJ2-1; 8 nucleotides match TRBD2. The CDR3 sequence is 15 residues long. V was clipped by 3 bases and J by 1 base; unmatched bases: 3. From germline, CDR1 is SGHDT and CDR2 YYEEEE. The CDR3 DNA reads TGTGCCAGCAGCTCGGGACTAGGATCCTACAATGAGCAGTTCTTC. Translating it yields CASSSGLGSYNEQFF.

This clonotype was seen only once. The chain combines TRBV7-9 with TRBJ2-7; 8 nucleotides match TRBD1. CDR1 and CDR2 from the germline V gene are SEHNR and FQNEAQ (reference sequence). Trimming took 3 bases from V and 7 from J; bases not matched to a gene: 5. The CDR3 covers 13 residues. CDR3 sequence (DNA): TGTGCCAGCAGCTTGGGACAGGACAATGAGCAGTACTTC. Its translation is CASSLGQDNEQYF.

This clonotype was found many times. This rearrangement joins TRBV4-3 to TRBJ2-5; 10 nucleotides line up with TRBD2. Unmatched junction bases numbered 22, after V lost 1 base and J lost 5 bases. This CDR3 has 21 residues. Per germline, CDR1 LGHNA and CDR2 YSLEER. CDR3 loop: CASSQGPRFSGTSAGSETQYF. CDR3 coding DNA: TGCGCCAGCAGCCAAGGGCCGCGGTTTAGTGGGACTAGCGCGGGCTCGGAGACCCAGTACTTC.

This clonotype was detected only a few times. This chain connects TRBV7-2 to TRBJ2-1, with TRBD2 matching 7 bases. There are 18 residues in the CDR3. V shed 1 base and J 0 bases; nucleotides not matched to a gene: 9. Germline V lookup: CDR1 SGHTA, CDR2 FQGNSA. The chain's CDR3 is CASSLVSRLAVSYNEQFF. The CDR3, as DNA: TGTGCCAGCAGCTTAGTGTCTCGGCTAGCGGTCTCCTACAATGAGCAGTTCTTC.

At least ten counts were recorded for this clonotype. The chain joins TRBV4-1 to TRBJ2-1, with 8 positions matching TRBD2. The V segment lost 1 base and the J segment 2 bases; nucleotides outside the gene matches: 1. This CDR3 spans 15 amino acids. The V gene's germline CDR1 is MGHRA and CDR2 YSYEKL. The CDR3 here is CASSQGAGAYNEQFF. CDR3 sequence (DNA): TGCGCCAGCAGCCAAGGAGCGGGGGCCTACAATGAGCAGTTCTTC.

CDR3 DNA sequence: TGTGCCTGTCGACAGGAGAGCTCCTATAATTCACCCCTCCACTTT. As protein: CACRQESSYNSPLHF. This chain connects TRBV30 to TRBJ1-6, with D maybe TRBD1 (6 bases). Germline CDR1 is GTSNPN and CDR2 is SVGIG (reference sequence). V was clipped by 6 bases and J by 0 bases, with 12 bases between them. This CDR3 has 15 amino acids.